These 12 T cell receptor beta chains originate from one sample sequenced in a study of beta chain features in type 1 diabetes. These receptors lack a known antigen. Every bit of the isolated RNA underwent reverse transcription, so sequencing read expressed TCRB transcripts. Measured with immunoSEQ multiplex PCR; TCRdb has only the in-frame clones, and not every one. The sample includes about 280,000 clones, approximately 15% seen only once; the top ten take less than 0.02%. Findings of the study overall: Researchers report that Type 1 diabetes patients had moderately but significantly shorter TCRB CDR3s across all four CD4+ subsets.

The source material was naive CD4+ T cells from blood. These receptors were obtained from a man aged 18 to 30 with type 1 diabetes.

The CDR3 coding sequence is TGTGCCAGCAGCCTCGGGACAGGGAATTCACCCCTCCACTTT. It translates to CASSLGTGNSPLHF. The chain links TRBV9 to TRBJ1-6, with TRBD1 identical over 9 bases. The length of the CDR3 is 14 residues. J lost 7 bases, V lost 4 bases, and 3 bases had no gene match. CDR1 and CDR2 from the germline V gene are SGDLS and YYNGEE.

The rearrangement uses TRBV7-8 and TRBJ2-5; TRBD2 is a possible D gene (5 bases). The CDR3 is 15 amino acids. The V gene lost 6 bases and the J gene lost 4 bases, with 18 bases spanning the gap. Germline V gene lookup returns CDR1 SGHVS and CDR2 FQNEAQ. The CDR3 loop is CASRPDRRGGETQYF. CDR3 DNA sequence: TGTGCCAGCAGACCGGACCGGCGCGGAGGAGAGACCCAGTACTTC. Based on the CDR3 plus reference TRBV7-8 and TRBJ2-5, the full variable domain is GAGVSQSPRYKVAKRGQDVALRCDPISGHVSLFWYQQALGQGPEFLTYFQNEAQLDKSGLPSDRFFAERPEGSVSTLKIQRTQQEDSAVYLCASRPDRRGGETQYFGPGTRLLVL.

This clone was observed a few times. This rearrangement joins TRBV19 to TRBJ2-3, with no clear D. The CDR3 has 15 residues. The V end was cut by 6 bases, the J end by 2 bases, with 15 bases between. Per the germline V gene, CDR1 is LNHDA and CDR2 is SQIVND (reference sequence). The CDR3 spells CASSTRSWVTDTQYF. The DNA for the CDR3 is TGTGCCAGTAGCACCCGGAGTTGGGTCACAGATACGCAGTATTTT.

In the case of this clone: Other DNA sequences of this sample code for an identical CDR3. V usage is TRBV18 and J usage is TRBJ1-1; 8 positions agree with TRBD1. CDR3 length: 13 amino acids. V gave up 3 bases and J gave up 3 bases; unmatched junction bases: 0. Looked up from germline, CDR1 is KGHSH and CDR2 is LQKENI. The CDR3 DNA is TGTGCCAGCTCACCGACAGGGGACACTGAAGCTTTCTTT. Protein sequence: CASSPTGDTEAFF.

The chain uses TRBV11-3 and TRBJ2-3; 7 bases align to TRBD1. There are 15 residues in the CDR3. The V and J ends lost 5 bases and 0 bases, in that order; junction bases with no gene match: 5. Germline CDR1 is SGHNT and CDR2 is YENEEA. The DNA of the CDR3 is TGTGCCAGCAGCAAGACAGGGTCTAGCACAGATACGCAGTATTTT. It yields the protein CASSKTGSSTDTQYF. Based on the CDR3 plus reference TRBV11-3 and TRBJ2-3, the full variable domain is EAGVVQSPRYKIIEKKQPVAFWCNPISGHNTLYWYLQNLGQGPELLIRYENEEAVDDSQLPKDRFSAERLKGVDSTLKIQPAELGDSAVYLCASSKTGSSTDTQYFGPGTRLTVL.

The chain links TRBV9 to TRBJ1-1; TRBD1 matches at 8 bases. In germline, CDR1 is SGDLS, CDR2 YYNGEE. After removal of 3 bases from V and 5 bases from J, the junction contained 6 bases not matched to a gene. This CDR3 has 14 amino acids. The CDR3 reads CASSAVDRGTEAFF. CDR3 bases: TGTGCCAGCAGCGCCGTCGACAGGGGTACTGAAGCTTTCTTT.

The chain joins TRBV28 to TRBJ1-2; TRBD1 aligns across 10 bases. This CDR3 has 13 amino acids. V gave up 5 bases and J gave up 7 bases; unmatched junction bases: 4. Germline lookup yields CDR1 MDHEN and CDR2 SYDVKM. CDR3 sequence: CASSLRDRGGYTF. CDR3 sequence (DNA): TGTGCCAGCAGTCTACGGGACAGGGGTGGCTACACCTTC.

This clone was counted a few times. The chain joins TRBV6-6 to TRBJ2-5; 8 bases line up with TRBD2. CDR1 and CDR2 from the germline V gene are MNHNY and SVGAGI (reference sequence). This CDR3 is built from 14 residues. Trimming removed 7 bases from V and 5 bases from J; junction bases left unmatched: 9. CDR3 in DNA: TGTGCCAGCAACTCGGGGGGGCCCGTTGAGACCCAGTACTTC. It yields the protein CASNSGGPVETQYF.

The chain links TRBV30 to TRBJ2-7, with 10 bases lining up with TRBD1. CDR3 length: 14 residues. V lost 7 bases, J lost 5 bases, and 11 bases stayed unmatched. CDR1 is GTSNPN, CDR2 SVGIG, per germline (reference sequence). The CDR3 DNA sequence: TGTGCCTCACGTTACCGGGACAGGGGCAACGAGCAGTACTTC. It is translated as CASRYRDRGNEQYF.

This clone has a handful of counts. The rearrangement links TRBV4-3 to TRBJ2-5; the D gene is possibly TRBD1 (5 bases). The CDR3 has 14 amino acids. The V and J ends lost 2 bases and 1 base respectively, with 8 bases between them. CDR1 and CDR2 from the germline V gene are LGHNA and YSLEER. CDR3 bases: TGCGCCAGCAGCCAATCGACAGCCCAAGAGACCCAGTACTTC. Its translation: CASSQSTAQETQYF.

The chain carries TRBV7-2 and TRBJ2-7; 8 nucleotides line up with TRBD1. This CDR3 region has 13 residues. Germline-derived CDR1 and CDR2 are SGHTA and FQGNSA. The ends lost 8 bases at V and 7 bases at J; junction bases unmatched: 10. CDR3 residues: CASSGQGSGEQYF. The DNA of the CDR3 is TGTGCCAGCTCCGGACAGGGTTCGGGGGAGCAGTACTTC.

This clone was observed a handful of times. V gene TRBV10-2 combines with J gene TRBJ1-2, with 7 bases matching TRBD1. The CDR3 runs to 15 residues. Looked up from germline, CDR1 is WSHSY and CDR2 is SAAADI. Trimming at V came to 6 bases and at J to 8 bases, leaving 15 bases not matched to a gene. The CDR3 nucleotides read TGCGCCAGCAGCAAAGACAGGGACCTTTTGCGCGGCTACACCTTC. Translated: CASSKDRDLLRGYTF.